The clone carrying this TCR beta chain was recorded many times. Its antigen is currently unknown. UMIs and sample barcodes were carried by the TCR alpha and TCR beta cDNA libraries that 5'RACE produced using constant-segment primers. MiXCR was run by TCRdb on the 5' RACE reads, yielding one entry per CDR3 protein. Of approximately 300,000 distinct CDR3 sequences detected, 15% to 20% appear once; the ten largest clones hold around 23%. The source of the sample is a study of T-cell memory formation after mild COVID-19. Study overall: TCR clusters were largely donor specific.

The CDR3 runs 13 residues. The ends were cut back, 5 bases at V and 6 bases at J, with 14 bases in the middle. Germline assignment: CDR1 SGHRS and CDR2 YFSETQ. Study-level findings and limits: Cross-reactive memory seemingly joined, as some responding clones were found in pre-infection memory. CD4+ contracting clones lay mainly in CM and EM, CD8+ ones in EMRA.

This chain connects TRBV5-1 to TRBJ1-2; D is unresolved. The sample taken for sequencing was PBMCs or a T cell subset sorted from them (not recorded which). This TCR came from a man between 18 and 29 years old who had mild COVID-19 (a few samples of this study predate the infection). Cell type and time point are not known. Written as DNA, the CDR3 is TGCGCCAGCAGACCCAGTGTGGTGGATGGCTACACCTTC. Amino acids: CASRPSVVDGYTF.